The entry that follows covers one T cell receptor (beta chain) sequence. These data originate in a study of technical replicates of blood from four donors. Using immunoSEQ multiplex PCR, the repertoire was profiled, and TCRdb retains in-frame clones only, with some absent. The sample consists of about 81,000 clones, 90% to 97% of them appearing once. The length of the CDR3 is 12 residues. CDR1 and CDR2 from the germline V gene are SGHTA and FQGNSA. Trimming took 7 bases from V and 4 from J, leaving 10 bases between them. The chain joins TRBV7-2 to TRBJ2-5; D uncertain. The source is a human donor in good health. Sequencing was done on a sample of T cells isolated from PBMCs. The CDR3 bases are TGTGCCAGCACCAAGAGGTTAGAGACCCAGTACTTC. Its protein is CASTKRLETQYF.